A selection of T cell receptor beta chains follows, all from one sample in a study of OX40 agonist ivuxolimab in advanced cancers. Assay used: immunoSEQ multiplex PCR; TCRdb lists only in-frame clones, some missing. The sample holds about 99,000 clones, roughly 95% seen once. Source: CD4+ or CD8+ T cells sorted from blood, taken in a trial of the OX40 agonist ivuxolimab. All receptors derive from an adult with an advanced solid tumor such as melanoma, head and neck, liver or kidney cancer. The CDR3 runs from the conserved cysteine through the conserved F or W.

length,V,CDR3
16,TRBV25-1,CASKGWQRHSNQPQHF
13,TRBV7-9,CASSLPLGHGYTF
17,TRBV19,CASSTLLTTANTGELFF
13,TRBV11-2,CASSTVVGETQYF
14,TRBV27,CASSISSEGYGYTF
16,TRBV27,CASSTSWDTLTDTQYF
13,TRBV19,CASSIGNSYEQYF
15,TRBV7-2,CASSLLAGGVDEQFF
14,TRBV19,CASTQTGLTYEQYF
15,TRBV19,CASSIDQTGREEAFF
16,TRBV18,CASSPPGGRAIYEQYF
12,TRBV27,CASSPQGQPQHF
12,TRBV6-5,CASSVLGHEQYF
16,TRBV9,CASSVGAGGPADTQYF
15,TRBV5-4,CASSLGGDGANVLTF
16,TRBV7-3,CASSSIAGLNTGELFF
13,TRBV7-6,CASSLQGADTQYF
14,TRBV10-3,CAISDPATNYGYTF
12,TRBV4-1,CASSQLGYEQFF
16,TRBV7-9,CASSLDPTPWSYGYTF
17,TRBV27,CASSSQTGVLAKNIQYF